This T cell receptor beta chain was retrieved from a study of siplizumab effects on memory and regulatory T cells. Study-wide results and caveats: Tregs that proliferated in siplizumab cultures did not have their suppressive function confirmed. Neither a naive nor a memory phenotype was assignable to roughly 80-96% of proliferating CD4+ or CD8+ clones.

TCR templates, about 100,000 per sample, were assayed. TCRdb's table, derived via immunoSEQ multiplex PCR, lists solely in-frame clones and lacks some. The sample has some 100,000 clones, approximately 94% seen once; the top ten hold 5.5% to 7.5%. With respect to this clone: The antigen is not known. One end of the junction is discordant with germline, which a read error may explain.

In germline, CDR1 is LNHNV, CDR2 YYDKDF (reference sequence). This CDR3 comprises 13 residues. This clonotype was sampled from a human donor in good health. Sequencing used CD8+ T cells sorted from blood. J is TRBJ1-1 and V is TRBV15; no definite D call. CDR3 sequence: CATRSLMSTEAFF. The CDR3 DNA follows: TGTGCCACCCGCAGCCTTATGAGCACTGAAGCTTTCTTT.